The 24 T cell receptor beta chains in this list originate from one sample, sequenced in a study of Ad26.COV2.S vaccination and SARS-CoV-2 variants. Treatment: about 20 received Ad26.COV2.S at low or high dose, single or two shots; 5 received placebo; per-sample allocation not given. Sampling occurred on day 63 after the first vaccine or placebo injection. Here immunoSEQ multiplex PCR was the method, and the copy in TCRdb shows in-frame clones only, minus some. The sample lists fewer than 500,000 clones, approximately 90% occurring once. The specimen was peripheral blood, collected in a trial of Ad26.COV2.S vaccine versus placebo. The receptors were sampled from a person between 18 and 60 years old who received the Ad26.COV2.S COVID-19 vaccine or a placebo.

The genes are TRBV6-1 and TRBJ2-6; 13 positions agree with TRBD2. The germline gives CDR1 MNHNS, CDR2 SASEGT. There are 19 residues in the CDR3. J was trimmed by 0 bases and V by 4 bases; bases with no gene match: 6. In nucleotides, the CDR3 is TGTGCCAGCAGTGTCCGGACTAGCGGGAGACTCTCTGGGGCCAACGTCCTGACTTTC. It codes for CASSVRTSGRLSGANVLTF.

The chain carries TRBV28 and TRBJ2-1; D may be TRBD2 (6 bases). The CDR3 has 17 residues. The germline V and J ends were trimmed by 5 bases and 1 base, with 18 bases remaining between them. Germline V gene data show CDR1 as MDHEN and CDR2 as SYDVKM. The CDR3 DNA is TGTGCCAGCAGTGTCTTCCGTCGGGACTTGTCCTACAATGAGCAGTTCTTC. This gives the protein CASSVFRRDLSYNEQFF. Complete variable domain (other parts from reference TRBV28 and TRBJ2-1): DVKVTQSSRYLVKRTGEKVFLECVQDMDHENMFWYRQDPGLGLRLIYFSYDVKMKEKGDIPEGYSVSREKKERFSLILESASTNQTSMYLCASSVFRRDLSYNEQFFGPGTRLTVL.

The V and J genes are TRBV5-1 and TRBJ1-1; a weak D match, TRBD1 (5 bases). Trimming stripped 5 bases from V and 2 bases from J, with 13 bases between. CDR3 size: 14 residues. Per germline, CDR1 SGHRS and CDR2 YFSETQ. This chain's CDR3 is CASRSGPSNTEAFF. The CDR3 DNA sequence: TGCGCCAGCAGGTCGGGACCATCCAACACTGAAGCTTTCTTT.

In its sample, this clone was seen once. The chain carries TRBV3-1 (or the pseudogene TRBV3-2) and TRBJ1-4, with 10 bases fitting TRBD1. Germline V gene sequence: CDR1 LGHDT, CDR2 YNNKEL (reference sequence). Trimming cost V 5 bases and J 10 bases; bases outside gene matches: 10. This CDR3 comprises 15 residues. The CDR3 DNA is TGTGCCAGCAGCTTAGGAGACAGGGGGCGCGCAAAACTGTTTTTT. Its translation is CASSLGDRGRAKLFF.

The gene calls are TRBV7-3 and TRBJ2-3; perhaps TRBD1 as D (6 bases). The CDR3 loop spans 14 amino acids. Looked up from germline, CDR1 is SGHTA and CDR2 is FQGTGA. V lost 4 bases to trimming and J lost 0 bases, with 8 bases between them. CDR3 sequence: CASSSDRSTDTQYF. The CDR3 region has the DNA TGTGCCAGCAGCTCAGACAGGAGCACAGATACGCAGTATTTT.

The V call is TRBV7-2, the J call TRBJ2-3, with 8 bases identical to TRBD2. In germline, CDR1 is SGHTA, CDR2 FQGNSA. CDR3 length equals 17 residues. Germline trimming cut 6 bases from V and 2 bases from J; bases unmatched to any gene: 13. The CDR3 sequence is CASRLRVGRAVTDTQYF. CDR3 coding DNA: TGTGCCAGCAGGCTAAGGGTCGGGAGGGCCGTCACAGATACGCAGTATTTT.

The chain recombines TRBV2 with TRBJ2-1; D remains unclear. The CDR3 is made up of 14 amino acids. Trimming removed 7 bases at V and 2 bases at J, with 12 bases between. From germline, CDR1 is SNHLY and CDR2 FYNNEI. The CDR3 reads CASTVRLAYNEQFF. DNA of the CDR3: TGTGCCAGCACTGTTAGGCTAGCCTACAATGAGCAGTTCTTC.

J is TRBJ2-7 and V is TRBV30, with D unclear. V was shortened by 2 bases and J by 2 bases, with 4 bases between the two germline ends. CDR1 and CDR2 from the germline V gene are GTSNPN and SVGIG (reference sequence). The CDR3 is made up of 11 amino acids. CDR3 bases: TGTGCCTGGAGTAGGCCCTACGAGCAGTACTTC. Its protein product is CAWSRPYEQYF.

The chain employs TRBV30 and TRBJ1-6, with D unclear. This CDR3 is 11 amino acids long. Between the trimmed V and J ends, which lost 3 bases and 11 bases, there was a span of 8 bases. Germline loops: CDR1 GTSNPN, CDR2 SVGIG (reference sequence). In DNA, the CDR3 is TGTGCCTGGAGCTCAGGTACACCCCTCCACTTT. Its translation is CAWSSGTPLHF.

The chain links TRBV18 to TRBJ1-5; 7 nucleotides align to TRBD1. V dropped 5 bases and J dropped 5; count of bases not matched to a gene: 3. Germline loops: CDR1 KGHSH, CDR2 LQKENI. The CDR3 is 13 residues long. The CDR3 loop reads CASSIDRDQPQHF. The CDR3 DNA is TGTGCCAGCTCAATCGACAGGGATCAGCCCCAGCATTTT.

The J gene is TRBJ2-3, the V gene TRBV27, with D uncertain. Trimming left V 7 bases short and J 0 bases short, with 8 bases between. This CDR3 comprises 13 residues. CDR1 is MNHEY and CDR2 is SMNVEV in the germline V gene (reference sequence). In DNA form, the CDR3 reads TGTGCCAGCATCGCAGCTAGCACAGATACGCAGTATTTT. The encoded protein is CASIAASTDTQYF.

The CDR3 sequence is CASSERVYGNTIYF. The DNA for the CDR3 is TGTGCCAGCAGTGAAAGGGTTTATGGAAACACCATATATTTT. The rearrangement uses TRBV2 and TRBJ1-3; D unclear. Germline CDR1 is SNHLY and CDR2 is FYNNEI. Trimming pared 2 bases from V and 3 bases from J, leaving 8 bases between. The CDR3 totals 14 residues.

The gene calls are TRBV2 and TRBJ2-5; weak D call: TRBD1 (6 bases). CDR3 length: 14 amino acids. Per the germline V gene, CDR1 is SNHLY and CDR2 is FYNNEI. Deletions cut 3 bases from V and 2 bases from J, with 10 bases between. DNA of the CDR3: TGTGCCAGCAGTGACGCCCAGGGGCAAGAGACCCAGTACTTC. This codes for CASSDAQGQETQYF.

As regards this clone: Other DNA sequences of this sample code for an identical CDR3. The chain combines TRBV19 with TRBJ2-3; D is unclear. The V gene lost 2 bases and the J gene lost 5 bases, with 5 bases spanning the gap. CDR1 and CDR2 from the germline V gene are LNHDA and SQIVND (reference sequence). CDR3 length: 12 amino acids. The CDR3 protein is CASSISRDTQYF. In DNA form, the CDR3 reads TGTGCCAGTAGTATATCGAGAGATACGCAGTATTTT.

The chain links TRBV27 to TRBJ2-7; the D gene is possibly TRBD2 (5 bases). This CDR3 is 12 amino acids long. Trimming pared 5 bases from V and 4 bases from J, leaving 9 bases between. The V gene's germline CDR1 is MNHEY and CDR2 SMNVEV (reference sequence). CDR3 DNA: TGTGCCAGCAGTCGGACTCCTTACGAGCAGTACTTC. It codes for CASSRTPYEQYF.

The chain has TRBV3-1 (or the pseudogene TRBV3-2) and TRBJ1-5; D is uncertain. CDR3 size: 14 residues. Trimming removed 2 bases from V and 2 bases from J, with 7 bases in between. Looked up from germline, CDR1 is LGHDT and CDR2 is YNNKEL (reference sequence). CDR3 sequence: CASSQTLGNQPQHF. CDR3 bases: TGTGCCAGCAGCCAAACGTTGGGCAATCAGCCCCAGCATTTT.

The chain has TRBV30 and TRBJ2-7; possible D gene TRBD1, 5 bases. Germline V lookup: CDR1 GTSNPN, CDR2 SVGIG (reference sequence). The ends were cut back, 0 bases at V and 2 bases at J, with 14 bases in the middle. The CDR3 runs to 15 residues. CDR3 amino acids: CAWSVGAIGPYEQYF. DNA for the CDR3: TGTGCCTGGAGTGTAGGGGCTATAGGGCCCTACGAGCAGTACTTC. The entire variable domain, with the rest obtained from reference TRBV30 and TRBJ2-7, is as follows: SQTIHQWPATLVQPVGSPLSLECTVEGTSNPNLYWYRQAAGRGLQLLFYSVGIGQISSEVPQNLSASRPQDRQFILSSKKLLLSDSGFYLCAWSVGAIGPYEQYFGPGTRLTVT.

The chain links TRBV20-1 to TRBJ1-2; no firm D call. Deletions cut 3 bases from V and 4 bases from J, with 12 bases between. The CDR3 totals 13 residues. CDR1 and CDR2 from the germline V gene are DFQATT and SNEGSKA (reference sequence). The CDR3 sequence is CSASSGLTYGYTF. The DNA of the CDR3 is TGCAGTGCTAGTTCCGGGTTGACCTATGGCTACACCTTC.

The chain carries TRBV6-4 and TRBJ2-1; D ambiguous. Germline V gene data show CDR1 as MRHNA and CDR2 as SNTAGT. The V gene lost 6 bases and the J gene lost 0 bases, with 12 bases spanning the gap. The CDR3 length is 15 residues. CDR3 loop: CASRRASSSYNEQFF. CDR3 DNA sequence: TGTGCCAGCAGGAGAGCGTCGAGCTCCTACAATGAGCAGTTCTTC.

Only one count was recorded for this clone. The genes are TRBV18 and TRBJ1-5; 9 nucleotides match TRBD1. Looked up from germline, CDR1 is KGHSH and CDR2 is LQKENI. This CDR3 comprises 16 residues. Unmatched junction bases numbered 10, after V lost 6 bases and J lost 4 bases. The CDR3 DNA follows: TGTGCCAGCTCTCTAAAACCGGGACAGGGAAATCAGCCCCAGCATTTT. Translation: CASSLKPGQGNQPQHF.

This sequence joins TRBV6-5 and TRBJ2-2, with 9 bases fitting TRBD2. In germline, CDR1 is MNHEY, CDR2 SVGAGI. J was trimmed by 1 base and V by 2 bases; bases with no gene match: 2. The CDR3 contains 16 residues. The CDR3 is CASSYAGGENTGELFF. The CDR3 nucleotides are TGTGCCAGCAGTTACGCGGGAGGGGAGAACACCGGGGAGCTGTTTTTT.

This clone was counted a single time. V gene TRBV11-2 combines with J gene TRBJ2-1; TRBD2 might be the D (6 bases). CDR1 and CDR2 (germline): SGHAT, FQNNGV. Trimming pared 5 bases from V and 2 bases from J, leaving 16 bases between. The CDR3 contains 16 residues. The CDR3 reads CASSPFLATAYNEQFF. CDR3 bases: TGTGCCAGCAGCCCCTTCCTAGCGACTGCCTACAATGAGCAGTTCTTC.

CDR3 bases: TGTGCCAGCAGCTTACTAGCGGGACGAGTCACAGATACGCAGTATTTT. This gives the protein CASSLLAGRVTDTQYF. The J gene is TRBJ2-3, the V gene TRBV7-9; TRBD2 agrees at 9 bases. The V segment lost 2 bases and the J segment 2 bases; nucleotides outside the gene matches: 5. There are 16 residues in the CDR3. Per germline, CDR1 SEHNR and CDR2 FQNEAQ (reference sequence).

This clone appeared a few times. The gene calls are TRBV9 and TRBJ1-3; perhaps TRBD1 as D (5 bases). Looked up from germline, CDR1 is SGDLS and CDR2 is YYNGEE. Trimming took off 0 bases at V and 4 bases at J, with 17 bases between the two ends. The CDR3 totals 17 residues. CDR3 protein: CASSVVQGDPRGNTIYF. The CDR3 DNA reads as TGTGCCAGCAGCGTAGTACAAGGGGACCCTAGGGGAAACACCATATATTTT.